What follows are 12 T cell receptor beta chains derived from one specimen sequenced in a study of T cells in Graves' hyperthyroidism and ophthalmopathy (dated by TCRdb to between 2018 and 2021). Library preparation used multiplex PCR. TCRdb names Illumina HiSeq 2000 as the instrument used. Amplification of TCR beta CDR3 regions was carried out from RNA transcripts. The first round of RT-PCR for the TCR CDR3 was performed with the HTBI primer set and the Qiagen OneStep RT-PCR kit. TCRdb trimmed the raw reads at Q25, called clones with MiXCR and kept productive beta chains. All rows with the same CDR3 protein become a single entry with the most common DNA and genes. The table for this sample lists around 340,000 distinct CDR3 sequences; roughly 15% of them were counted only once. Approximately 35% of the sample is taken by the ten largest. Material for sequencing was blood. These receptors all come from a woman aged 25-40 years with Graves' hyperthyroidism that later progressed to Graves' ophthalmopathy.

This clonotype occurred many times. The gene calls are TRBV5-1 and TRBJ2-5, with D hard to call. Trimming removed 4 bases at V and 3 bases at J, with 13 bases between. Germline V gives CDR1 SGHRS, CDR2 YFSETQ. The CDR3 consists of 14 residues. This CDR3 reads CASSRSPPKETQYF. CDR3 in DNA: TGCGCCAGCAGCCGGTCACCGCCCAAAGAGACCCAGTACTTC.

This clonotype was counted at least ten times. The chain couples TRBV5-1 to TRBJ2-7; TRBD2 matches at 11 bases. The CDR3 length is 15 residues. CDR1 is SGHRS, CDR2 YFSETQ, per germline. V shed 2 bases, J shed 3 bases, and the junction held 4 bases outside the gene matches. CDR3 coding DNA: TGCGCCAGCAGCTTTACTAGCGGGAGTGTCTACGAGCAGTACTTC. Amino acids: CASSFTSGSVYEQYF.

This clonotype was detected only once. V gene TRBV12-3 or TRBV12-4 combines with J gene TRBJ1-5; TRBD1 is a possible D gene (6 bases). The V gene lost 1 base and the J gene lost 13 bases, with 11 bases spanning the gap. There are 12 residues in the CDR3. In DNA form, the CDR3 reads TGTGCCAGCAGTTTAGATGGGACAATTCAGCATTTT. This codes for CASSLDGTIQHF.

The chain has TRBV28 and TRBJ2-1; 10 nucleotides agree with TRBD1. The CDR3 spans 16 residues. Germline trimming cut 6 bases from V and 9 bases from J; bases unmatched to any gene: 14. The germline gives CDR1 MDHEN, CDR2 SYDVKM. CDR3 DNA: TGTGCCAGCAGCCCCATCGGGGGACAGGGGAGTCGTGAGCAGTTCTTC. It specifies CASSPIGGQGSREQFF.

The V and J genes are TRBV5-1 and TRBJ1-1; no firm D call. This CDR3 contains 17 residues. V was clipped by 0 bases and J by 1 base, with 16 bases between them. Per the germline V gene, CDR1 is SGHRS and CDR2 is YFSETQ. The CDR3 sequence is CASSLVLRREANTEAFF. The DNA for the CDR3 is TGCGCCAGCAGCTTGGTGTTACGGAGGGAGGCGAACACTGAAGCTTTCTTT.

The V gene is TRBV27, the J gene TRBJ1-6; D is uncertain. This CDR3 region has 13 residues. Trimming took 3 bases from V and 8 from J, leaving 8 bases between them. Germline CDR1 and CDR2: MNHEY and SMNVEV (reference sequence). The CDR3 nucleotides read TGTGCCAGCAGTTTTGGTTCTGATTCACCCCTCCACTTT. This encodes CASSFGSDSPLHF.

Ten or more counts support this clonotype. J is TRBJ1-3 and V is TRBV30, with D unclear. The CDR3 is 15 amino acids. Germline lookup yields CDR1 GTSNPN and CDR2 SVGIG (reference sequence). With 0 bases removed from V and 1 base from J, the gap between germline ends came to 10 bases. This CDR3 reads CAWSVVWDSGNTIYF. In nucleotides, the CDR3 is TGTGCCTGGAGTGTTGTTTGGGATTCTGGAAACACCATATATTTT. Filled out from reference TRBV30 and TRBJ1-3, the complete variable domain reads SQTIHQWPATLVQPVGSPLSLECTVEGTSNPNLYWYRQAAGRGLQLLFYSVGIGQISSEVPQNLSASRPQDRQFILSSKKLLLSDSGFYLCAWSVVWDSGNTIYFGEGSWLTVV.

Comments on this clonotype: This may come from a read error, since a much larger clone is one base off. The genes are TRBV7-9 and TRBJ2-7; 12 bases agree with TRBD1. This CDR3 spans 15 amino acids. The V gene's germline CDR1 is SEHNR and CDR2 FQNEAQ (reference sequence). J lost 5 bases, V lost 8 bases, and 10 bases had no gene match. The CDR3: CASGSRDRGLHEQYF. DNA of the CDR3: TGTGCCAGCGGCTCCCGGGACAGGGGGCTCCACGAGCAGTACTTC.

This chain links TRBV6-1 with TRBJ2-7; D is possibly TRBD2 (5 bases). The CDR3 has 14 amino acids. V dropped 6 bases and J dropped 7 bases, with 19 bases sitting between them. CDR1 and CDR2 from the germline V gene are MNHNS and SASEGT. For the CDR3, the DNA is TGTGCCAGCAGAGACGGCACTAGTGGAGGAGAGCAGTACTTC. Protein: CASRDGTSGGEQYF.

This clonotype was counted at least ten times. V usage is TRBV6-1 and J usage is TRBJ2-7; D assignment may be TRBD1 or TRBD2 (5 bases each). There are 14 residues in the CDR3. The germline V and J ends were trimmed by 3 bases and 5 bases, with 14 bases remaining between them. CDR1 is MNHNS and CDR2 is SASEGT in the germline V gene. The CDR3 DNA follows: TGTGCCAGCAGTGACTACGCAGGGAGTCACGAGCAGTACTTC. It specifies CASSDYAGSHEQYF.

This rearrangement joins TRBV29-1 to TRBJ2-1; 7 bases map to TRBD2. J gave up 1 base and V 7 bases, and 4 bases lay outside the gene matches. Germline assignment: CDR1 SQVTM and CDR2 ANQGSEA. The CDR3 loop spans 13 amino acids. The chain's CDR3 is CSEQAGSYNEQFF. Here the CDR3 DNA reads TGCAGCGAGCAAGCGGGATCCTACAATGAGCAGTTCTTC.

CDR3 DNA: TGTGCCAGCAGCCAATTAGTGAACACTGAAGCTTTCTTT. Amino acid sequence: CASSQLVNTEAFF. The rearrangement uses TRBV3-1 and TRBJ1-1, with D unclear. Germline loops: CDR1 LGHDT, CDR2 YNNKEL (reference sequence). Trimming took off 2 bases at V and 0 bases at J, with 4 bases between the two ends. This CDR3 region has 13 residues.